A selection of T cell receptor beta chains follows, all from one sample in a study of blood T cell repertoires in COVID-19. Produced via immunoSEQ multiplex PCR; TCRdb's table is partial and in-frame only. Among 150,000 to 200,000 clones listed, roughly 86% were seen once. The source material was peripheral blood. The receptors were sampled from a woman older than 75 in a cohort sampled during active or convalescent COVID-19. Both conserved end residues are part of each CDR3. A D gene is named only where the DNA matches it firmly. Rows may omit the clone size; those that give it use once, few, many or a size class.

abundance	j_gene	d_gene	v_gene	CDR3aa	CDR3nt
NA	TRBJ2-5	NA	TRBV29-1	CSVGRRTVVLTQYF	TGCAGCGTTGGGCGACGGACTGTTGTTTTGACCCAGTACTTC
NA	TRBJ2-2	NA	TRBV6-5	CASSLGGAGTGELFF	TGTGCCAGCAGCCTAGGAGGCGCGGGGACCGGGGAGCTGTTTTTT
NA	TRBJ2-2	TRBD2	TRBV3-1/TRBV3-2	CASSLGGAGTGELFF	TGTGCCAGCAGCCTCGGGGGGGCGGGCACCGGGGAGCTGTTTTTT
NA	TRBJ1-2	TRBD1	TRBV6-1	CASSEMGQGKGGYTF	TGTGCCAGCAGTGAAATGGGACAGGGAAAAGGAGGCTACACCTTC
NA	TRBJ1-3	NA	TRBV18	CASSPVQHGSGNTIYF	TGTGCCAGCTCACCCGTACAGCACGGATCTGGAAACACCATATATTTT
NA	TRBJ2-7	NA	TRBV21-1	CASSYEGQGNIGQYF	TGTGCCAGCAGCTACGAAGGACAGGGGAATATCGGGCAGTACTTC
few	TRBJ1-1	TRBD1	TRBV18	CASSPQGGEAFF	TGTGCCAGCTCCCCTCAGGGGGGTGAAGCTTTCTTT
NA	TRBJ2-5	NA	TRBV11-3	CASSPTPKETQYF	TGTGCCAGCAGCCCGACACCCAAAGAGACCCAGTACTTC
NA	TRBJ2-1	TRBD2	TRBV27	CASSGTSYKDEQFF	TGTGCCAGCAGCGGGACTAGCTATAAGGATGAGCAGTTCTTC
once	TRBJ1-5	NA	TRBV12-3/TRBV12-4	CASSFMSNQPQHF	TGTGCCAGCAGTTTCATGAGCAATCAGCCCCAGCATTTT
NA	TRBJ2-3	TRBD2	TRBV7-6	CASSPVAGAGTDTQYF	TGTGCCAGCAGCCCCGTAGCGGGGGCTGGCACAGATACGCAGTATTTT
NA	TRBJ2-3	TRBD2	TRBV7-9	CATRAGVSTDTQYF	TGTGCCACTAGGGCGGGAGTAAGCACAGATACGCAGTATTTT
NA	TRBJ2-1	TRBD2	TRBV7-9	CASRPDRPAGGPRDEQFF	TGTGCCAGCAGGCCCGACCGTCCGGCGGGAGGGCCGCGGGATGAGCAGTTCTTC
NA	TRBJ2-2	NA	TRBV7-2	CASSLGAGLGELFF	TGTGCCAGCAGCCTCGGTGCGGGCCTCGGGGAGCTGTTTTTT
NA	TRBJ1-4	NA	TRBV19	CATKGVFSSTNEKLFF	TGTGCCACCAAAGGGGTGTTCAGTTCAACTAATGAAAAACTGTTTTTT
NA	TRBJ2-1	TRBD1	TRBV5-1	CASSLEGARGENEQFF	TGCGCCAGCAGCTTGGAGGGGGCCAGGGGAGAAAATGAGCAGTTCTTC
NA	TRBJ1-1	TRBD1	TRBV6-1	CASSEIWVGGGTEAFF	TGTGCCAGCAGTGAAATTTGGGTAGGGGGCGGCACTGAAGCTTTCTTT
NA	TRBJ1-3	NA	TRBV28	CASSFELLGNTIYF	TGTGCCAGCAGTTTTGAACTGTTGGGAAACACCATATATTTT
NA	TRBJ2-1	NA	TRBV7-9	CASSPGGGEQFF	TGTGCCAGCAGCCCGGGTGGCGGAGAGCAGTTCTTC
NA	TRBJ2-3	NA	TRBV5-1	CASSLAAGKSDTQYF	TGCGCCAGCAGCTTGGCGGCAGGGAAATCAGATACGCAGTATTTT
NA	TRBJ2-1	TRBD2	TRBV20-1	CSASSGTSYNEQFF	TGCAGTGCTAGTAGCGGGACCTCCTACAATGAGCAGTTCTTC
NA	TRBJ2-4	NA	TRBV28	CASSPGIEGVKYF	TGTGCCAGCAGTCCTGGAATAGAGGGAGTAAAGTACTTC
NA	TRBJ2-7	NA	TRBV30	CAWSTRYEQYF	TGTGCCTGGAGTACGCGCTACGAGCAGTACTTC
NA	TRBJ1-2	NA	TRBV28	CASSSDSPQYGYTF	TGTGCCAGCAGTTCAGACAGCCCCCAATATGGCTACACCTTC
NA	TRBJ2-3	TRBD2	TRBV7-9	CASSSTSGRAGTQYF	TGTGCCAGCAGCTCGACTAGCGGGAGGGCCGGTACGCAGTATTTT
once	TRBJ1-4	NA	TRBV7-9	CASSLGQTTNEKLFF	TGTGCCAGCAGCTTAGGACAGACAACTAATGAAAAACTGTTTTTT
NA	TRBJ2-5	TRBD1	TRBV28	CASSPGQGARETQYF	TGTGCCAGCAGCCCCGGGCAGGGGGCTCGGGAGACCCAGTACTTC
NA	TRBJ1-2	TRBD1	TRBV10-3	CAISEGQGARGYTF	TGTGCCATCAGTGAAGGACAGGGGGCGCGTGGCTACACCTTC
NA	TRBJ1-5	NA	TRBV28	CASSLSGGGNQPQHF	TGTGCCAGCAGTTTAAGTGGGGGCGGCAATCAGCCCCAGCATTTT
NA	TRBJ2-2	TRBD1	TRBV3-1/TRBV3-2	CASSRTGAMGELFF	TGTGCCAGCAGCCGGACAGGGGCCATGGGGGAGCTGTTTTTT
NA	TRBJ2-1	TRBD2	TRBV6-1	CASSGALAGGYNEQFF	TGTGCCAGCAGTGGAGCCCTAGCGGGAGGGTACAATGAGCAGTTCTTC
NA	TRBJ1-2	NA	TRBV9	CASSVAGDDYGYTF	TGTGCCAGCAGCGTAGCCGGGGATGACTATGGCTACACCTTC
NA	TRBJ2-3	TRBD2	TRBV5-1	CASSLGLAESTDTQYF	TGCGCCAGCAGCTTGGGCCTAGCGGAAAGCACAGATACGCAGTATTTT
few	TRBJ1-5	NA	TRBV27	CASSTLGARQPQHF	TGTGCCAGCAGTACCCTGGGGGCGCGTCAGCCCCAGCATTTT
NA	TRBJ1-4	TRBD1	TRBV6-5	CASSYGRGLSNEKLFF	TGTGCCAGCAGTTACGGCAGGGGGCTTTCTAATGAAAAACTGTTTTTT
NA	TRBJ1-1	TRBD1	TRBV5-5	CASSLDRDVLGAFF	TGTGCCAGCAGCTTAGACAGGGATGTACTTGGAGCTTTCTTT